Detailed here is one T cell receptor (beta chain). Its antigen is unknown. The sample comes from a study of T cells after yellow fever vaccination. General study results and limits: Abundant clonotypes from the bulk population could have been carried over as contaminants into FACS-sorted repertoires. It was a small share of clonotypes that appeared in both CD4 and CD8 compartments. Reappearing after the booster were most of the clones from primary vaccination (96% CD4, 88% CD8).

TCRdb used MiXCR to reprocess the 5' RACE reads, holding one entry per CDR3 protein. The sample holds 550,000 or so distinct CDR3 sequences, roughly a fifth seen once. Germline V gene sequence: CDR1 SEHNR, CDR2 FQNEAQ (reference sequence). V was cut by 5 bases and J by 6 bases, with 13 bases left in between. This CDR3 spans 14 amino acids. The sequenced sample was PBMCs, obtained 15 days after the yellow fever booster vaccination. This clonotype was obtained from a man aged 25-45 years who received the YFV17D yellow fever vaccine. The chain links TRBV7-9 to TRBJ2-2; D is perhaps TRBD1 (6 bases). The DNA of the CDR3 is TGTGCCAGCAGCAAAATACAGGGTCCCGGGGAGCTGTTTTTT. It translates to CASSKIQGPGELFF.